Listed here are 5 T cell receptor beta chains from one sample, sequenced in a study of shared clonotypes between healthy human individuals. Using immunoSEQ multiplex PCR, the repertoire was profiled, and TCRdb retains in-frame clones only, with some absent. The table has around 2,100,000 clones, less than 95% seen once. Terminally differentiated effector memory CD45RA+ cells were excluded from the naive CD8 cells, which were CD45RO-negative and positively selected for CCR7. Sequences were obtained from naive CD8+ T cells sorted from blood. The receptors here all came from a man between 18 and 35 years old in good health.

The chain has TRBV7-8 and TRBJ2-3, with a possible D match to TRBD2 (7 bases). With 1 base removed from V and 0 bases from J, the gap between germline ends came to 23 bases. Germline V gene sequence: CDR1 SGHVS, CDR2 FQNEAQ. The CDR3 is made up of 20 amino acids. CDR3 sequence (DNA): TGTGCCAGCAGCTTAGTCCCAGGGGCGGGGGACATTAATAGCACAGATACGCAGTATTTT. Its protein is CASSLVPGAGDINSTDTQYF.

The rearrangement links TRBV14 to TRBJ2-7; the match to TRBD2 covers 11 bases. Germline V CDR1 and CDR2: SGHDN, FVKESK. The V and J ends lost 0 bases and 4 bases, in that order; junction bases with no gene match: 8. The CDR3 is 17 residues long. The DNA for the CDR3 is TGTGCCAGCAGCCAAGATTGGGCTAGCGGGAGGCTTTACGAGCAGTACTTC. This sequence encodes CASSQDWASGRLYEQYF.

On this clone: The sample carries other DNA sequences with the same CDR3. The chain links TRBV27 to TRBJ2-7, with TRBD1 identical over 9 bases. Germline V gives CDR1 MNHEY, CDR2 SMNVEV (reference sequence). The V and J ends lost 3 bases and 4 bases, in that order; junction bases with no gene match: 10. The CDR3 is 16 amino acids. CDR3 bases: TGTGCCAGCAGTTTGTCGTCCGGGACAGGGAGGTACGAGCAGTACTTC. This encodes CASSLSSGTGRYEQYF.

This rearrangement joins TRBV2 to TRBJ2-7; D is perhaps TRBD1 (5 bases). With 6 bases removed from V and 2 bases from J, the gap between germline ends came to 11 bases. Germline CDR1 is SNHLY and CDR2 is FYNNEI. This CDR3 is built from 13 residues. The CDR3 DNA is TGTGCCAGCAGCTTTGACAGAACCTACGAGCAGTACTTC. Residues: CASSFDRTYEQYF.

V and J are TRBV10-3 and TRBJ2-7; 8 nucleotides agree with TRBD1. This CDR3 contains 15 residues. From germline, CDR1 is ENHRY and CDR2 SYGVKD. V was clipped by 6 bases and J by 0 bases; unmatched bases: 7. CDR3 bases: TGTGCCATCAGCAGACAGGGGTTAAGCTCCTACGAGCAGTACTTC. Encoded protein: CAISRQGLSSYEQYF.